This passage covers 26 T cell receptor beta chains from one sample sequenced in a study of cytomegalovirus exposure and HLA in healthy donors. The PCR was carried out with 60 Vbeta primers and 13 Jbeta primers. Profiling relied on immunoSEQ multiplex PCR, and the TCRdb table lists in-frame clones only, not all of them. The sample data list more than 95,000 clones. Sequencing input: PBMCs. The receptors were gathered from a young man in good health and CMV-seronegative.

CDR3 region: CASSLRSSGTDTQYF. The CDR3 coding sequence is TGTGCCAGCAGCTTACGGTCGTCGGGTACAGATACGCAGTATTTT. The gene calls are TRBV7-9 and TRBJ2-3, with D hard to call. This CDR3 is 15 amino acids long. Germline V gives CDR1 SEHNR, CDR2 FQNEAQ (reference sequence). V gave up 2 bases and J gave up 3 bases, with 12 bases separating them.

The chain recombines TRBV30 with TRBJ1-1, with TRBD1 matching 9 bases. Germline V CDR1 and CDR2: GTSNPN, SVGIG (reference sequence). J lost 1 base, V lost 6 bases, and 3 bases had no gene match. This CDR3 is built from 13 residues. Here the CDR3 reads CACQGQGNTEAFF. CDR3 DNA sequence: TGTGCCTGCCAGGGACAGGGGAACACTGAAGCTTTCTTT.

The chain employs TRBV6-1 and TRBJ1-4; no clear D gene. CDR1 and CDR2 (germline): MNHNS, SASEGT. Trimming stripped 6 bases from V and 8 bases from J, with 13 bases between. This CDR3 is built from 13 residues. CDR3 amino acids: CASRHGREEKLFF. The CDR3 region has the DNA TGTGCCAGCAGGCACGGGAGGGAGGAAAAACTGTTTTTT.

V is TRBV28 and J is TRBJ1-2, with 9 nucleotides matching TRBD1. The CDR3 totals 13 residues. The V gene's germline CDR1 is MDHEN and CDR2 SYDVKM. The ends lost 4 bases at V and 8 bases at J; junction bases unmatched: 5. CDR3 nucleotides: TGTGCCAGCAGTTCCGGACAGGGGCGCGGCTACACCTTC. Translation gives CASSSGQGRGYTF.

This chain connects TRBV29-1 to TRBJ2-5; TRBD1 aligns across 10 bases. The J call may be faulty, since TRBJ2-7 better matches the DNA end. The CDR3 spans 14 residues. Germline lookup yields CDR1 SQVTM and CDR2 ANQGSEA. Here the CDR3 reads CSVSGGTGVLEQYF. In nucleotides, the CDR3 is TGCAGCGTTTCCGGCGGGACAGGGGTTCTCGAGCAGTACTTC.

The chain couples TRBV9 to TRBJ2-5, with D maybe TRBD2 (5 bases). V was pared by 0 bases and J by 4 bases, with 13 bases between. The germline V gene has CDR1 SGDLS and CDR2 YYNGEE. CDR3 size: 15 residues. In DNA form, the CDR3 reads TGTGCCAGCAGCGTAGGGGCGGAGGACCGAGAGACCCAGTACTTC. This encodes CASSVGAEDRETQYF.

The chain employs TRBV7-9 and TRBJ2-5, with a possible D match to TRBD2 (6 bases). CDR1 is SEHNR, CDR2 FQNEAQ, per germline (reference sequence). V lost 1 base and J 5 bases, leaving 14 bases between the germline ends. The CDR3 totals 15 residues. In DNA form, the CDR3 reads TGTGCCAGCAGCTTAGGGACTCGCGGGGTGGAGACCCAGTACTTC. Protein: CASSLGTRGVETQYF.

The chain links TRBV28 to TRBJ1-5; D gene unclear. The CDR3 is 16 amino acids. Germline-derived CDR1 and CDR2 are MDHEN and SYDVKM. Trimming took off 5 bases at V and 5 bases at J, with 19 bases between the two ends. The CDR3 spells CASSPQDSMFDQPQHF. CDR3 bases: TGTGCCAGCAGTCCCCAGGACTCGATGTTTGATCAGCCCCAGCATTTT.

This sequence joins TRBV5-4 and TRBJ1-2; tentatively, D is TRBD1 (5 bases). The germline V gene has CDR1 SGHNT and CDR2 YYREEE (reference sequence). This CDR3 has 14 residues. V lost 3 bases and J lost 4, with 13 bases in between. The CDR3 region has the DNA TGTGCCAGCAGCTCGGACGGGGGTCCCTATGGCTACACCTTC. Residues: CASSSDGGPYGYTF.

This chain joins TRBV4-1 and TRBJ1-3; D remains ambiguous. Deletions cut 4 bases from V and 0 bases from J, with 22 bases between. Germline loops: CDR1 MGHRA, CDR2 YSYEKL. The CDR3 spans 19 residues. The CDR3 reads CASSRHNRDSVGSGNTIYF. In nucleotides, the CDR3 is TGCGCCAGCAGCCGGCATAATCGGGATTCAGTGGGCTCTGGAAACACCATATATTTT.

This rearrangement joins TRBV27 to TRBJ2-3; D is undetermined. The CDR3 totals 13 residues. Germline V gene lookup returns CDR1 MNHEY and CDR2 SMNVEV (reference sequence). With 3 bases removed from V and 3 bases from J, the gap between germline ends came to 7 bases. The CDR3 DNA reads as TGTGCCAGCAGTTTTTCTTTGACAGATACGCAGTATTTT. It yields the protein CASSFSLTDTQYF.

The rearrangement links TRBV7-9 to TRBJ1-5, with TRBD1 matching 10 bases. J gave up 1 base and V 3 bases, and 12 bases lay outside the gene matches. The CDR3 extends over 19 amino acids. CDR1 is SEHNR and CDR2 is FQNEAQ in the germline V gene (reference sequence). The CDR3 sequence: CASSLLPGQGRDSNQPQHF. The CDR3 DNA sequence: TGTGCCAGCAGCTTGCTACCGGGACAGGGGAGGGACAGCAATCAGCCCCAGCATTTT.

The chain carries TRBV5-4 and TRBJ2-7; weak D call: TRBD1 (6 bases). CDR1 and CDR2 (germline): SGHNT, YYREEE (reference sequence). Trimming removed 2 bases from V and 2 bases from J, with 14 bases in between. The CDR3 is 15 residues long. CDR3 DNA sequence: TGTGCCAGCAGCTTTGGGGGACACCCTCCCTACGAGCAGTACTTC. It is translated as CASSFGGHPPYEQYF.

The rearrangement joins TRBV2 to TRBJ2-7, with 8 bases identical to TRBD1. Trimming at V came to 2 bases and at J to 5 bases, leaving 5 bases not matched to a gene. The CDR3 runs 14 residues. In germline, CDR1 is SNHLY, CDR2 FYNNEI. In DNA form, the CDR3 reads TGTGCCAGCAGTGAACTACAGGGGGTGGACGAGCAGTACTTC. Encoded protein: CASSELQGVDEQYF.

This chain uses TRBV30 with TRBJ2-1, with 8 bases lining up with TRBD2. The CDR3 is made up of 15 amino acids. The J segment lost 7 bases and the V segment lost 1 base, leaving 9 bases of the junction unmatched. In germline, CDR1 is GTSNPN, CDR2 SVGIG (reference sequence). CDR3: CAWSGRSGKGNEQFF. CDR3 bases: TGTGCCTGGAGTGGCCGTAGCGGGAAAGGGAATGAGCAGTTCTTC. Full variable domain (remainder filled in from reference TRBV30 and TRBJ2-1): SQTIHQWPATLVQPVGSPLSLECTVEGTSNPNLYWYRQAAGRGLQLLFYSVGIGQISSEVPQNLSASRPQDRQFILSSKKLLLSDSGFYLCAWSGRSGKGNEQFFGPGTRLTVL.

The chain joins TRBV6-5 to TRBJ2-5; D possibly corresponds to TRBD2 (7 bases). The CDR3 is made up of 12 amino acids. V dropped 7 bases and J dropped 5 bases, with 11 bases sitting between them. Per germline, CDR1 MNHEY and CDR2 SVGAGI. The CDR3 DNA follows: TGTGCCAGCACCCGCGGGGGCGAGACCCAGTACTTC. This encodes CASTRGGETQYF.

V gene TRBV29-1 combines with J gene TRBJ1-4; 9 bases agree with TRBD1. V lost 6 bases and J lost 8; bases outside the gene matches: 7. CDR1 is SQVTM, CDR2 ANQGSEA, per germline. The CDR3 consists of 13 residues. The CDR3 nucleotides are TGCAGCGTAGCCGGGACAGGGAGCGAAAAACTGTTTTTT. Protein: CSVAGTGSEKLFF.

The V call is TRBV2, the J call TRBJ2-3; possibly TRBD2 for D (5 bases). Germline V gives CDR1 SNHLY, CDR2 FYNNEI. This CDR3 region has 14 residues. The V gene lost 3 bases and the J gene lost 8 bases, with 15 bases spanning the gap. The CDR3 DNA reads TGTGCCAGCAGTGATGGTGCTAGCCTCGCTACGCAGTATTTT. This gives the protein CASSDGASLATQYF.

The rearrangement joins TRBV6-6 to TRBJ2-1; TRBD1 might be the D (5 bases). The CDR3 is 14 amino acids. The germline gives CDR1 MNHNY, CDR2 SVGAGI (reference sequence). V was pared by 7 bases and J by 2 bases, with 12 bases between. The CDR3 loop reads CASMGQGPYNEQFF. CDR3 sequence (DNA): TGTGCCAGCATGGGGCAGGGCCCCTACAATGAGCAGTTCTTC.

The V and J genes are TRBV29-1 and TRBJ2-5, with D possibly matching TRBD2 (5 bases). Trimming took 3 bases from V and 4 from J, leaving 9 bases between them. CDR3 length equals 12 residues. In germline, CDR1 is SQVTM, CDR2 ANQGSEA. The CDR3 sequence is CSVDSVRETQYF. The CDR3 region has the DNA TGCAGCGTTGATAGCGTTCGAGAGACCCAGTACTTC.

V gene TRBV10-3 combines with J gene TRBJ2-7; 8 bases are a match to TRBD2. This CDR3 has 17 amino acids. J was trimmed by 2 bases and V by 2 bases; bases with no gene match: 11. Germline V CDR1 and CDR2: ENHRY, SYGVKD. The CDR3 reads CAISETISGRLTYEQYF. The CDR3 DNA reads TGTGCCATCAGTGAGACAATAAGCGGGAGATTAACCTACGAGCAGTACTTC.

The chain has TRBV25-1 and TRBJ2-2; tentatively, D is TRBD1 (6 bases). The CDR3 runs to 15 residues. Looked up from germline, CDR1 is MGHDK and CDR2 is SYGVNS. Trimming removed 4 bases at V and 7 bases at J, with 16 bases between. CDR3 sequence: CASSATGFVGGELFF. CDR3 nucleotide sequence: TGTGCCAGCAGTGCCACAGGGTTTGTGGGCGGGGAGCTGTTTTTT.

This chain links TRBV5-1 with TRBJ2-2; 9 bases line up with TRBD1. This CDR3 is built from 16 residues. J lost 4 bases, V lost 7 bases, and 11 bases had no gene match. Germline CDR1 is SGHRS and CDR2 is YFSETQ. The CDR3 sequence is CASGDRDVRGTGELFF. The CDR3, as DNA: TGCGCCAGCGGGGACAGGGACGTACGTGGCACCGGGGAGCTGTTTTTT.

The chain couples TRBV5-1 to TRBJ1-2; no definite D call. V was clipped by 5 bases and J by 2 bases, with 13 bases between them. This CDR3 spans 14 amino acids. CDR1 SGHRS and CDR2 YFSETQ come from the germline V gene. The CDR3 protein is CASSQERVNYGYTF. The CDR3 DNA follows: TGCGCCAGCAGTCAGGAGAGGGTCAACTATGGCTACACCTTC.

This sequence joins TRBV28 and TRBJ1-4, with D uncertain. The V end was cut by 3 bases, the J end by 0 bases, with 2 bases between. The CDR3 extends over 13 amino acids. The germline CDR1 and CDR2 sequences are MDHEN and SYDVKM. CDR3 nucleotide sequence: TGTGCCAGCAGTTTTACAACTAATGAAAAACTGTTTTTT. Residues: CASSFTTNEKLFF.

The chain joins TRBV6-4 to TRBJ1-1, with D possibly matching TRBD1 (6 bases). CDR1 is MRHNA and CDR2 is SNTAGT in the germline V gene. CDR3 length: 14 residues. V was clipped by 6 bases and J by 4 bases, with 15 bases between them. The DNA for the CDR3 is TGTGCCAGCAGATTAACAGGGTCGAGCACTGAAGCTTTCTTT. As protein: CASRLTGSSTEAFF.